The present T cell receptor beta chain was sequenced within a study of Ad26.COV2.S vaccination and SARS-CoV-2 variants (dated by TCRdb to the early 2020s). About the study as a whole: TCRbeta repertoire sequencing served as the tool for gauging how specific and how broad the SARS-CoV-2-reactive T cell receptors were following Ad26.COV2.S vaccination. The TCR-sequenced set comprised about 32 samples: some 20 Ad26.COV2.S vaccine recipients, 5 placebo recipients and 8 SARS-CoV-2 convalescent individuals. What the authors observed across the whole study: After vaccination, spike-specific CD8+ and CD4+ T cell responses were reported to show substantial breadth. The authors noted that total T cell responses may have been underestimated by the TCR breadth and depth analyses. Compared with placebo recipients, Ad26.COV2.S recipients showed higher spike-specific TCR breadth (P = 0.0014). Comparable non-spike TCR breadth was observed between vaccine and placebo recipients, consistent with only spike being contained in the vaccine.

The immunoSEQ Assay was used to sequence TCRbeta CDR3 regions. After extraction, genomic DNA underwent amplification by bias-controlled multiplex PCR, followed by high-throughput sequencing. As for the authors' bioinformatics: To quantify the absolute abundance of every unique TCRbeta CDR3 region, sequences were collapsed and filtered. T cell fraction was estimated by normalization of TCRbeta template counts to usable DNA, with usable DNA being measured through amplification of reference genes present in all nucleated cells. Repertoire TCRs were annotated as SARS-CoV-2-specific when V gene, CDR3 amino acid sequence and J gene were exactly matched to a known reactive TCR set. The reference SARS-CoV-2 TCR set came from MIRA and was filtered for enrichment in COVID-19-positive ImmuneCODE repertoires, removing public or cross-reactive TCRs. Using the MIRA antigens, annotated TCRs were further analysed by specific ORF or by position within an ORF. Breadth was defined as the number of annotated unique rearrangements divided by the total number of unique productive rearrangements, and depth was defined as the summed frequency of the annotated unique rearrangements. Group comparisons of TCR breadth used two-sided Wilcoxon rank-sum tests. Entries here come from immuneACCESS through TCRdb and include only in-frame sequences with V and J called. Some clones fail to appear in such tables; in the studies checked, an unresolved V gene covers under half of the shortfall, and the cause of the remainder is unknown. The V and J calls and clone size were taken over from that table, and D and trimming were inferred from the DNA. The sample table contains about 180,000 clones; only one count was recorded for 87% of them. In total, the top ten clones hold less than 6% of the sample.

Measured from the cysteine to the phenylalanine, the CDR3 is 14 residues long. Only the CDR3 portion is preserved as DNA: 42 bases, with reading frame beginning at the first base. CDR1 LNHDA and CDR2 SQIVND were looked up in the germline V gene (reference sequence). Between the V and J ends, shortened by 3 bases and 6 bases respectively, the junction contains 14 bases. About this clone: This receptor's antigen is unknown. No qualities accompany the bases; no much larger clone lies one base away.

Reading the label with the study, this specimen's time point is: individuals recovered from natural SARS-CoV-2 infection. The specimen comprised peripheral blood, sampled after recovery from COVID-19. The clonotype originates from a human donor who had recovered from COVID-19. The V and J segments used are TRBV19 and TRBJ1-2; TRBD1 is a weak D gene call, 5 bases matching. The DNA is TGTGCCAGTAGTATGCGGGCGCAGGGAAATGGCTACACCTTC. This sequence encodes CASSMRAQGNGYTF.